This T cell receptor beta chain comes out of a study of PD-1 blockade in classical Hodgkin lymphoma. Method: immunoSEQ multiplex PCR; TCRdb's copy keeps in-frame clones and lacks some. This table holds almost 85,000 clones, around nine tenths found once. This clone appeared a single time. Antigen: not known. Relapses following autologous stem cell transplantation were seen in all patients, with brentuximab vedotin exposure varying. Study observations and caveats: Complete responders' diversity at baseline resembled that of newly diagnosed patients. At baseline, newly diagnosed patients reportedly showed less TCR diversity than healthy donors.

The clonotype originates from a human donor with classical Hodgkin lymphoma. The sequencing used peripheral blood mononuclear cells (PBMCs), collected at baseline.

As DNA, the CDR3 is TGTGCCAGCAGTGTGAGGCGGAGAAATCGCTCCTACGAGCAGTACTTC. Amino acids: CASSVRRRNRSYEQYF. The chain couples TRBV6-4 to TRBJ2-7; D not certain. CDR3 size: 16 residues. Trimming left V 4 bases short and J 0 bases short, with 16 bases between. Germline values: CDR1 MRHNA, CDR2 SNTAGT.